This T cell receptor (beta chain) was retrieved from a study of T cell repertoires in ileal Crohn's disease. Across the study: Surgery for a complication: stricturing in 61%, penetrating in roughly 40%. General observations from the study: Compared with non-smokers, active smokers at surgery showed more clonal expansions. Endoscopic recurrence occurred in every patient whose clonality exceeded 26.8%.

Points on this clone: Its specificity is unknown.

Sequencing was performed with immunoSEQ multiplex PCR; in TCRdb, only in-frame clones are kept and a portion is missing. The table includes about 2,400 clones, around 93% detected once. This CDR3 contains 16 residues. The V gene's germline CDR1 is SEHNR and CDR2 FQNEAQ (reference sequence). With 1 base clipped from V and 7 bases from J, the junction kept 6 bases outside the gene matches. The sequence was obtained from an adult with Crohn's disease. The chain carries TRBV7-9 and TRBJ2-1, with 11 bases aligning to TRBD2. Sequenced material: ileal tissue. The CDR3 DNA is TGTGCCAGCAGCTTAGGGGGACTAGCGGCATTGAATGAGCAGTTCTTC. Encoded protein: CASSLGGLAALNEQFF.